This T cell receptor (beta chain) was identified during a study of blood T cell repertoires in COVID-19. About the research overall: Italy, Spain and the United States were the sources of the convalescent and acute COVID-19 samples. Sources were T cells, B-cell-depleted T cells, or PBMCs; the material itself was cDNA or gDNA.

Looked up from germline, CDR1 is SQVTM and CDR2 is ANQGSEA. V was pared by 5 bases and J by 5 bases, with 15 bases between. The CDR3 totals 13 residues. Followed longitudinally, the Seattle patients had been enrolled during active infection. Authors' methods: Amplification from reference gene primers served as the basis for estimated nucleated cell counts. TCRdb's copy holds only in-frame clones and misses some; the assay was immunoSEQ multiplex PCR. V, J and clone size are taken as reported in that table, and D and trimming were inferred from the DNA itself. This repertoire shows just under 350,000 clones, 87% found once; its top ten account for about 6%.

The source material was peripheral blood. This rearrangement joins TRBV29-1 to TRBJ1-1, with D possibly matching TRBD1 (6 bases). The sequence was obtained from a woman aged 50 to 65 with COVID-19, enrolled during active disease. The CDR3 loop reads CSVPAGARTEAFF. The CDR3 DNA is TGCAGCGTTCCCGCGGGGGCGCGGACTGAAGCTTTCTTT.